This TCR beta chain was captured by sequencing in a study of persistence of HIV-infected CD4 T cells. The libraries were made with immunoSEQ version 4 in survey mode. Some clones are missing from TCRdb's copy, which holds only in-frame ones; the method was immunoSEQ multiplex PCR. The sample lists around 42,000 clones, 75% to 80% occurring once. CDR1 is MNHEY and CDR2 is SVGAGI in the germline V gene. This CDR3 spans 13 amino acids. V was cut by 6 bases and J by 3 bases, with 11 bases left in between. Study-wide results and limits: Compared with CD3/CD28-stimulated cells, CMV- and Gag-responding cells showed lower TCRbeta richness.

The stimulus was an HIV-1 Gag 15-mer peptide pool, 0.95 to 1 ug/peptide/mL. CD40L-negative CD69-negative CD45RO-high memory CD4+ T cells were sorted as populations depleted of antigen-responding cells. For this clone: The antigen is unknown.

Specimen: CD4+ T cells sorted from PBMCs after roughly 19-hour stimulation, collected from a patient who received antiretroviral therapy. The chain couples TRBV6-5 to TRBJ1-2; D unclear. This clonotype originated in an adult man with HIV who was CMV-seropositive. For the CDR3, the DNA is TGTGCCAGCAGCCTCGGGCAGGACTATGGCTACACCTTC. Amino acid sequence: CASSLGQDYGYTF.